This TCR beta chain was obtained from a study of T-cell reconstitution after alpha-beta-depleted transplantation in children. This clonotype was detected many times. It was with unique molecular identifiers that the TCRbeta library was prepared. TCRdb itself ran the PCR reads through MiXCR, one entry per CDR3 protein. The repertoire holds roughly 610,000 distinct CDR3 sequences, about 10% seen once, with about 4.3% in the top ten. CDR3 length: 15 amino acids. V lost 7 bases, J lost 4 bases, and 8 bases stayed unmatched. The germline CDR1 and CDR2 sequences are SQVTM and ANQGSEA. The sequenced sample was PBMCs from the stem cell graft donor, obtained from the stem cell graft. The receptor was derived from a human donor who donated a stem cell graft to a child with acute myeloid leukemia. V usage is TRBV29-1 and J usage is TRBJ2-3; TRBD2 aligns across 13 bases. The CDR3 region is CSGRGLAGDADTQYF. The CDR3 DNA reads TGCAGCGGGCGAGGACTAGCGGGAGACGCAGATACGCAGTATTTT.